The rows below give T cell receptor beta chains drawn from one sample of a study of blood T cell repertoires in COVID-19. Libraries were prepared by immunoSEQ multiplex PCR; TCRdb keeps only in-frame clonotypes and omits some of them. The sample carries roughly 380,000 clones, 80% to 90% recorded once. The sample taken for sequencing was PBMCs or T cells enriched from blood (not recorded which). These receptors originate from a man aged 30-40 years who had recovered from COVID-19. The CDR3 runs from the conserved cysteine through the conserved F or W.

V gene: TRBV18; CDR3 length: 14; J gene: TRBJ2-7; CDR3 protein: CASRVGGEAYEQYF
V gene: TRBV6-1; CDR3 length: 16; J gene: TRBJ1-4; CDR3 protein: CASSASLRSLGEKLFF
V gene: TRBV7-3; CDR3 length: 16; J gene: TRBJ2-1; CDR3 protein: CASSSLAGGLGNEQFF
V gene: TRBV7-8; CDR3 length: 15; J gene: TRBJ1-2; CDR3 protein: CASSLSTAPNYGYTF
V gene: TRBV2; CDR3 length: 15; J gene: TRBJ2-3; CDR3 protein: CASSLAGGPGDTQYF
V gene: TRBV5-5; CDR3 length: 15; J gene: TRBJ1-4; CDR3 protein: CASSLRQGINEKLFF
V gene: TRBV5-6; CDR3 length: 16; J gene: TRBJ2-3; CDR3 protein: CASSLALSGGTDTQYF
V gene: TRBV14; CDR3 length: 13; J gene: TRBJ1-2; CDR3 protein: CASSPRTPYGYTF
V gene: TRBV2; CDR3 length: 11; J gene: TRBJ1-1; CDR3 protein: CASNDDREAFF
V gene: TRBV7-2; CDR3 length: 19; J gene: TRBJ2-1; CDR3 protein: CASSLEPGERGGRIGEQFF
V gene: TRBV3-1/TRBV3-2; CDR3 length: 17; J gene: TRBJ2-1; CDR3 protein: CASSQGYSGGAVNEQFF
V gene: TRBV6-4; CDR3 length: 13; J gene: TRBJ1-1; CDR3 protein: CASSMTVNTEAFF
V gene: TRBV5-1; CDR3 length: 13; J gene: TRBJ2-1; CDR3 protein: CASSLTGYNEQFF
V gene: TRBV4-2; CDR3 length: 17; J gene: TRBJ2-7; CDR3 protein: CASSQDLPRRGAYEQYF
V gene: TRBV4-1; CDR3 length: 18; J gene: TRBJ2-5; CDR3 protein: CASSQGDLTGTGLETQYF
V gene: TRBV9; CDR3 length: 15; J gene: TRBJ2-3; CDR3 protein: CASSVEPVSTDTQYF
V gene: TRBV12-3/TRBV12-4; CDR3 length: 12; J gene: TRBJ2-3; CDR3 protein: CASKASGDTQYF
V gene: TRBV19; CDR3 length: 14; J gene: TRBJ2-2; CDR3 protein: CASTQTPNTGELFF
V gene: TRBV30; CDR3 length: 12; J gene: TRBJ2-5; CDR3 protein: CAWNRVQETQYF
V gene: TRBV9; CDR3 length: 13; J gene: TRBJ1-1; CDR3 protein: CASRGVAGAEAFF
V gene: TRBV19; CDR3 length: 17; J gene: TRBJ2-2; CDR3 protein: CASKTTSGGKYTGELFF
V gene: TRBV6-4; CDR3 length: 14; J gene: TRBJ1-6; CDR3 protein: CASSEGVGASPLHF
V gene: TRBV30; CDR3 length: 15; J gene: TRBJ1-6; CDR3 protein: CAWGPPGQANSPLHF
V gene: TRBV15; CDR3 length: 17; J gene: TRBJ2-2; CDR3 protein: CATSRGRGGSNTGELFF
V gene: TRBV9; CDR3 length: 15; J gene: TRBJ2-2; CDR3 protein: CASSVVSSNTGELFF
V gene: TRBV27; CDR3 length: 13; J gene: TRBJ2-7; CDR3 protein: CASSLSTVSEQYF
V gene: TRBV27; CDR3 length: 14; J gene: TRBJ2-2; CDR3 protein: CASTLGTATGELFF
V gene: TRBV9; CDR3 length: 13; J gene: TRBJ1-2; CDR3 protein: CASSEGTGHGYTF
V gene: TRBV20-1; CDR3 length: 11; J gene: TRBJ1-1; CDR3 protein: CSAQGGARAFF
V gene: TRBV19; CDR3 length: 13; J gene: TRBJ1-1; CDR3 protein: CASSIGRNTEAFF
V gene: TRBV5-1; CDR3 length: 13; J gene: TRBJ2-5; CDR3 protein: CASSVEGQETQYF